Below, 26 T cell receptor beta chains from the same sample are listed, as sequenced in a study of blood T cell repertoires in COVID-19. Clones were sequenced by immunoSEQ multiplex PCR, and TCRdb holds only the in-frame ones, with some missing. The table lists about 380,000 clones, 88% of them singletons, with 0.9% to 1.5% in the top ten. The sequenced material came from PBMCs or T cells enriched from blood (not recorded which). The receptors were sampled from a woman aged 18-29 years who had recovered from COVID-19.

The gene calls are TRBV18 and TRBJ2-7; D is possibly TRBD1 (6 bases). Germline values: CDR1 KGHSH, CDR2 LQKENI. Trimming removed 1 base from V and 3 bases from J, with 16 bases in between. The CDR3 has 16 residues. The CDR3 here is CASSPLGQGQDYEQYF. The CDR3 DNA is TGTGCCAGCTCACCACTAGGCCAGGGGCAAGACTACGAGCAGTACTTC.

The chain is built from TRBV30 and TRBJ1-1; D is unclear. The CDR3 covers 14 residues. With 0 bases removed from V and 0 bases from J, the gap between germline ends came to 8 bases. CDR1 is GTSNPN, CDR2 SVGIG, per germline (reference sequence). The CDR3 DNA sequence: TGTGCCTGGAGTGTAGAGACATTGAACACTGAAGCTTTCTTT. Translated, it gives CAWSVETLNTEAFF.

The V gene is TRBV7-9, the J gene TRBJ1-6; D unresolved. This CDR3 contains 18 residues. Germline V gene data show CDR1 as SEHNR and CDR2 as FQNEAQ (reference sequence). V lost 5 bases and J lost 4, with 21 bases in between. The CDR3 loop reads CASSGSGQPDPYNSPLHF. In DNA, the CDR3 is TGTGCCAGCAGCGGAAGCGGCCAGCCAGACCCTTATAATTCACCCCTCCACTTT.

This clone was picked up one time. This sequence joins TRBV20-1 and TRBJ1-5; D unclear. Trimming removed 3 bases at V and 1 base at J, with 7 bases between. Germline loops: CDR1 DFQATT, CDR2 SNEGSKA (reference sequence). The CDR3 is made up of 13 amino acids. CDR3 region: CSASIQSNQPQHF. Here the CDR3 DNA reads TGCAGTGCTAGTATACAGAGCAATCAGCCCCAGCATTTT.

The chain joins TRBV7-9 to TRBJ2-3; 7 bases line up with TRBD2. J gave up 2 bases and V 0 bases, and 8 bases lay outside the gene matches. This CDR3 has 17 residues. CDR1 is SEHNR, CDR2 FQNEAQ, per germline (reference sequence). CDR3 loop: CASSLARQGGFTDTQYF. The CDR3 DNA reads TGTGCCAGCAGCTTAGCCCGGCAGGGAGGGTTCACAGATACGCAGTATTTT.

The gene calls are TRBV4-3 and TRBJ1-1; no definite D call. The CDR3 is 14 residues long. Germline V gene data show CDR1 as LGHNA and CDR2 as YSLEER. Trimming removed 0 bases at V and 0 bases at J, with 5 bases between. This chain's CDR3 is CASSQDRVNTEAFF. The DNA for the CDR3 is TGCGCCAGCAGCCAAGATCGAGTGAACACTGAAGCTTTCTTT.

The rearrangement joins TRBV3-1 (or the pseudogene TRBV3-2) to TRBJ2-2; tentative D call: TRBD2 (6 bases). Per germline, CDR1 LGHDT and CDR2 YNNKEL (reference sequence). The CDR3 sequence is 16 residues long. V lost 1 base to trimming and J lost 2 bases, with 11 bases between them. The CDR3 DNA follows: TGTGCCAGCAGCCAAGTGATCGGGGGTAACACCGGGGAGCTGTTTTTT. This gives the protein CASSQVIGGNTGELFF.

The chain couples TRBV7-9 to TRBJ1-3; a possible D gene is TRBD1 (5 bases). CDR3 length: 16 amino acids. Germline values: CDR1 SEHNR, CDR2 FQNEAQ (reference sequence). The germline V and J ends were trimmed by 1 base and 0 bases, with 10 bases remaining between them. The CDR3 region is CASSLDRPYSGNTIYF. Written as DNA, the CDR3 is TGTGCCAGCAGCTTAGACAGGCCTTACTCTGGAAACACCATATATTTT.

CDR3 in amino acids: CAISVVGELFF. Written as DNA, the CDR3 is TGTGCCATCAGTGTAGTTGGGGAGCTGTTTTTT. This sequence joins TRBV10-3 and TRBJ2-2; D ambiguous. The V end lost 4 bases, the J end lost 8 bases, and 5 bases lay between the germline ends. CDR1 is ENHRY, CDR2 SYGVKD, per germline. The CDR3 is 11 amino acids.

This chain connects TRBV7-6 to TRBJ1-2; 7 bases match TRBD1. The CDR3 extends over 13 amino acids. V shed 5 bases and J 6 bases; nucleotides not matched to a gene: 6. The germline V gene has CDR1 SGHVS and CDR2 FNYEAQ. CDR3 residues: CASSADRVNGYTF. Here the CDR3 DNA reads TGTGCCAGCAGCGCAGACAGGGTAAATGGCTACACCTTC. Supplemented by reference TRBV7-6 and TRBJ1-2, the full variable domain reads GAGVSQSPRYKVTKRGQDVALRCDPISGHVSLYWYRQALGQGPEFLTYFNYEAQQDKSGLPNDRFSAERPEGSISTLTIQRTEQRDSAMYRCASSADRVNGYTFGSGTRLTVV.

The J gene is TRBJ1-1, the V gene TRBV9; a possible D gene is TRBD1 (6 bases). The CDR3 totals 13 residues. The ends were cut back, 3 bases at V and 4 bases at J, with 10 bases in the middle. Germline-derived CDR1 and CDR2 are SGDLS and YYNGEE. CDR3 in amino acids: CASSERGTTEAFF. The CDR3 DNA is TGTGCCAGCAGCGAAAGGGGGACCACTGAAGCTTTCTTT.

V gene TRBV4-1 combines with J gene TRBJ2-1; 9 nucleotides match TRBD1. V shed 6 bases, J shed 10 bases, and the junction held 7 bases outside the gene matches. Germline V gene data show CDR1 as MGHRA and CDR2 as YSYEKL. The CDR3 extends over 13 amino acids. The CDR3 sequence: CASRWTGAGEQFF. In DNA form, the CDR3 reads TGCGCCAGCAGATGGACAGGGGCGGGGGAGCAGTTCTTC.

The J gene is TRBJ2-1, the V gene TRBV7-9, with D perhaps matching TRBD2 (5 bases). The CDR3 is 13 residues long. The V gene's germline CDR1 is SEHNR and CDR2 FQNEAQ (reference sequence). Trimming removed 0 bases at V and 7 bases at J, with 7 bases between. The CDR3 nucleotides read TGTGCCAGCAGCTTAGCTCCGGGAAATGAGCAGTTCTTC. Amino acid sequence: CASSLAPGNEQFF.

CDR3 DNA sequence: TGTGCCAGCAGCCAGGGACTAGCGGGGGTAGAGACCCAGTACTTC. This gives the protein CASSQGLAGVETQYF. This chain joins TRBV5-4 and TRBJ2-5, with 14 nucleotides matching TRBD2. J was trimmed by 4 bases and V by 4 bases; bases with no gene match: 3. CDR1 is SGHNT and CDR2 is YYREEE in the germline V gene (reference sequence). This CDR3 spans 15 amino acids.

This sequence joins TRBV19 and TRBJ1-2; 8 bases fit TRBD1. The CDR3 consists of 12 residues. CDR1 and CDR2 (germline): LNHDA, SQIVND (reference sequence). V trimming: 6 bases; J trimming: 7 bases; junction bases outside the gene matches: 4. CDR3 DNA sequence: TGTGCCAGTAGAAGGACAGGGTCTGGCTACACCTTC. Its translation is CASRRTGSGYTF.

This clone has only a few counts. The chain carries TRBV24-1 and TRBJ1-2, with a weak D call TRBD1 (6 bases). The ends were cut back, 5 bases at V and 6 bases at J, with 12 bases in the middle. Looked up from germline, CDR1 is KGHDR and CDR2 is SFDVKD. This CDR3 comprises 13 residues. In nucleotides, the CDR3 is TGTGCCACCAGTGCCAGGTCAGGGGATGGCTACACCTTC. Protein: CATSARSGDGYTF.

This clone was observed a single time. The rearrangement links TRBV6-5 to TRBJ1-6; 7 positions agree with TRBD1. Germline values: CDR1 MNHEY, CDR2 SVGAGI. V gave up 7 bases and J gave up 10 bases; unmatched junction bases: 10. This CDR3 is built from 14 residues. The CDR3 DNA is TGTGCCAGCACTGGGGGCAGGGGGAACTCACCCCTCCACTTT. It is translated as CASTGGRGNSPLHF.

The V and J genes are TRBV4-3 and TRBJ2-7, with a tentative D call TRBD2 (5 bases). Trimming cost V 0 bases and J 2 bases, with 8 bases left between them. Germline-derived CDR1 and CDR2 are LGHNA and YSLEER. The CDR3 has 14 amino acids. The CDR3 DNA reads TGCGCCAGCAGCCAAGATCAGGAGGCCTACGAGCAGTACTTC. Translated: CASSQDQEAYEQYF.

The CDR3 loop reads CASSPPGLAGPLRTQYF. The CDR3 coding sequence is TGTGCCAGCAGCCCACCGGGACTAGCGGGTCCCCTCAGGACCCAGTACTTC. V usage is TRBV3-1 (or the pseudogene TRBV3-2) and J usage is TRBJ2-5, with 12 nucleotides matching TRBD2. CDR1 is LGHDT, CDR2 YNNKEL, per germline (reference sequence). There are 17 residues in the CDR3. The J segment lost 7 bases and the V segment lost 4 bases, leaving 13 bases of the junction unmatched.

The CDR3 coding sequence is TGTGCCAGCAGCTCGAACCCTCCTAGCGGGCCCTACAATGAGCAGTTCTTC. This sequence encodes CASSSNPPSGPYNEQFF. The V gene is TRBV7-3, the J gene TRBJ2-1, with TRBD2 matching over 8 bases. The CDR3 has 17 residues. V was pared by 4 bases and J by 2 bases, with 10 bases of the junction left unmatched. The germline gives CDR1 SGHTA, CDR2 FQGTGA.

The chain uses TRBV4-1 and TRBJ1-1; 10 bases fit TRBD1. CDR3 length: 16 amino acids. CDR1 and CDR2 from the germline V gene are MGHRA and YSYEKL. V was pared by 4 bases and J by 5 bases, with 10 bases of the junction left unmatched. The CDR3 sequence: CASSPPIGTGDTEAFF. The DNA for the CDR3 is TGCGCCAGCAGCCCTCCAATCGGGACAGGGGATACTGAAGCTTTCTTT.

J is TRBJ2-1 and V is TRBV18; 7 positions agree with TRBD1. CDR1 is KGHSH and CDR2 is LQKENI in the germline V gene. With 3 bases clipped from V and 2 bases from J, the junction kept 4 bases outside the gene matches. This CDR3 is built from 15 residues. CDR3 sequence (DNA): TGTGCCAGCTCACCTCGGACAGGACCCTACAATGAGCAGTTCTTC. The encoded protein is CASSPRTGPYNEQFF. Combining the CDR3 with reference TRBV18 and TRBJ2-1 gives the whole variable domain NAGVMQNPRHLVRRRGQEARLRCSPMKGHSHVYWYRQLPEEGLKFMVYLQKENIIDESGMPKERFSAEFPKEGPSILRIQQVVRGDSAAYFCASSPRTGPYNEQFFGPGTRLTVL.

The chain joins TRBV7-2 to TRBJ1-3, with 7 bases lining up with TRBD1. The CDR3 totals 17 residues. CDR1 is SGHTA, CDR2 FQGNSA, per germline. Losses at the gene ends were 5 bases for V and 1 base for J; bases not matched to a gene: 11. CDR3 sequence (DNA): TGTGCCAGCAGCCCAATTCAGACAGGGTTTTCTGGAAACACCATATATTTT. Its protein is CASSPIQTGFSGNTIYF.

The chain joins TRBV5-1 to TRBJ2-7; 8 nucleotides align to TRBD1. Germline trimming cut 0 bases from V and 6 bases from J; bases unmatched to any gene: 5. Germline V gene sequence: CDR1 SGHRS, CDR2 YFSETQ. This CDR3 is 14 amino acids long. In DNA form, the CDR3 reads TGCGCCAGCAGCTTGGGACAGGGGAATGGCGAGCAGTACTTC. Protein: CASSLGQGNGEQYF.

The chain recombines TRBV6-6 with TRBJ1-1; D is unclear. CDR3 length: 14 residues. V gave up 2 bases and J gave up 4 bases, with 11 bases separating them. Per germline, CDR1 MNHNY and CDR2 SVGAGI (reference sequence). The CDR3 loop is CASSYEGSSTEAFF. CDR3 nucleotide sequence: TGTGCCAGCAGTTACGAGGGCAGTAGCACTGAAGCTTTCTTT.

The chain combines TRBV4-1 with TRBJ1-2; no reliable D call. Trimming stripped 4 bases from V and 8 bases from J, with 17 bases between. Germline V gene lookup returns CDR1 MGHRA and CDR2 YSYEKL. The CDR3 spans 14 residues. Written as DNA, the CDR3 is TGCGCCAGCAGCCTAAGTGGAGGGAGCCACGGCTACACCTTC. Its translation is CASSLSGGSHGYTF.